This TCR beta chain comes out of a study of T cell responses to AZD1222 COVID-19 vaccine. Worth noting for this clone: Its antigen is undetermined.

This CDR3 contains 15 residues. Germline V gene sequence: CDR1 SGHRS, CDR2 YFSETQ. The V gene lost 4 bases and the J gene lost 1 base, with 11 bases spanning the gap. Findings and limits, study-wide: Only six people who got AZD1222 tested seropositive at baseline. Repertoire sampling occurred only after the peak T cell response.

Clones were read by immunoSEQ multiplex PCR, and TCRdb kept only the in-frame ones, dropping some. The sample includes 130,000 to 150,000 clones, roughly 93% of them seen just once. The sequence came from an adult who received the AZD1222 COVID-19 vaccine. The rearrangement uses TRBV5-1 and TRBJ2-2, with D tentatively TRBD1 (6 bases). The sample consisted of peripheral blood, taken 28 days after the second AZD1222 dose. The CDR3 here is CASSQPTGNTGELFF. DNA for the CDR3: TGCGCCAGCAGCCAACCGACAGGGAACACCGGGGAGCTGTTTTTT.